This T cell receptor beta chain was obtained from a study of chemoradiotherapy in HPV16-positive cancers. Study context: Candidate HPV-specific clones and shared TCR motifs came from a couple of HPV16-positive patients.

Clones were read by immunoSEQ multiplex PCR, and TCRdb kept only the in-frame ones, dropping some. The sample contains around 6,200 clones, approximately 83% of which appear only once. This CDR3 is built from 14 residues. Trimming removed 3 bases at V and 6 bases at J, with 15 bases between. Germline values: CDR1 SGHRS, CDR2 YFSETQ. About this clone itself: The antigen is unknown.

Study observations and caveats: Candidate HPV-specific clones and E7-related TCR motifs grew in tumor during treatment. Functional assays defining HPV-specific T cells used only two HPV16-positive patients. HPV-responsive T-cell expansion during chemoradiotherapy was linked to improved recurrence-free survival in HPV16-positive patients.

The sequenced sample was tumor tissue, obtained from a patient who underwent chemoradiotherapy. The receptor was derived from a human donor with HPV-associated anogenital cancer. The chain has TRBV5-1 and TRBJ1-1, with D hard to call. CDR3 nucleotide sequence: TGCGCCAGCAGCTCCCCCGGGGAGGCGGCTGAAGCTTTCTTT. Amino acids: CASSSPGEAAEAFF.